This TCR beta chain was sequenced during a study of shared clonotypes between healthy human individuals. Clones were sequenced by immunoSEQ multiplex PCR, and TCRdb holds only the in-frame ones, with some missing. The repertoire holds millions of clones, with 80% to 95% as singletons. The CDR3 has 13 amino acids. Looked up from germline, CDR1 is SEHNR and CDR2 is FQNEAQ (reference sequence). The V end was cut by 1 base, the J end by 14 bases, with 15 bases between. This clonotype was obtained from a young man in good health. Some clones in this sample may be carry-over from other donors' samples. The chain couples TRBV7-9 to TRBJ2-1; possibly TRBD2 for D (5 bases). The material sequenced was naive CD4+ T cells from PBMCs. The subset: CD45RA+ positively selected. The CDR3 loop reads CASSLVERTQEFF. In DNA form, the CDR3 reads TGTGCCAGCAGCTTAGTCGAACGGACTCAGGAGTTCTTC.